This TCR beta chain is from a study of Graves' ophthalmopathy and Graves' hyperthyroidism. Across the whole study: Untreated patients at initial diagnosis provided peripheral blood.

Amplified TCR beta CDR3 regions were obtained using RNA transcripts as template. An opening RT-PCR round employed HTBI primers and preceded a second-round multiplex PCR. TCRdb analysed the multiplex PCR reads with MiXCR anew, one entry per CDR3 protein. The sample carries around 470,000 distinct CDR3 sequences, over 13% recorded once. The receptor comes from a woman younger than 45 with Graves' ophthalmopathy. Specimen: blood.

The CDR3 bases are TGCGCCAGCAGCCGCCGGACTAGCGGCCAAGAGACCCAGTACTTC. Protein sequence: CASSRRTSGQETQYF. This sequence joins TRBV5-1 and TRBJ2-5; 10 nucleotides match TRBD2. V gave up 4 bases and J gave up 1 base; unmatched junction bases: 4. This CDR3 contains 15 residues. The germline V gene has CDR1 SGHRS and CDR2 YFSETQ.